This T cell receptor beta chain was recorded in a study of blood T cell repertoires in COVID-19. Study summary: The origin of the acute and convalescent COVID-19 samples was the United States, Italy and Spain. From T cells, B-cell-depleted T cells, or PBMCs came the material, which was cDNA or gDNA.

Researchers sorted participants into cohorts using their self-reported clinical history. In Cohort 3, a recovered donor had either two negative PCRs, clearance, or symptom resolution. The trim removed 4 bases at V and 2 bases at J, leaving 9 bases unmatched. CDR1 and CDR2 (germline): MNHEY, SVGEGT. The CDR3 contains 16 residues. The data were produced by immunoSEQ multiplex PCR, yet TCRdb's version contains in-frame clones alone and is incomplete. The table lists approximately 470,000 clones, 87% of them singletons, with roughly 0.7% in the top ten. The chain uses TRBV6-2 or TRBV6-3 and TRBJ2-7, with TRBD1 identical over 9 bases. This sequence originates from a woman younger than 30 who had recovered from COVID-19. The sample was PBMCs or T cells enriched from blood (not recorded which). The CDR3 DNA follows: TGTGCCAGCAGTTTATCCCGAGGGACAGGGACCTACGAGCAGTACTTC. This sequence encodes CASSLSRGTGTYEQYF.